This T cell receptor beta chain came from a study of cytomegalovirus exposure and HLA in healthy donors. Comments on this clone: The antigen is not known.

PCR used 60 Vbeta primers and 13 Jbeta primers. Method: immunoSEQ multiplex PCR; TCRdb's copy keeps in-frame clones and lacks some. The data hold about 190,000 clones, with 82% observed a single time. Overall study results and limits: Reports described diagnosis of cytomegalovirus status by the classifier as highly specific and sensitive.

CDR3 size: 14 residues. The germline gives CDR1 ENHRY, CDR2 SYGVKD. This TCR came from a woman in her late teens or twenties in good health and CMV-seronegative. V usage is TRBV10-3 and J usage is TRBJ1-2; D is perhaps TRBD1 (6 bases). Sample: PBMCs. For the CDR3, the DNA is TGTGCATCATCGCCAGGGGACACCATGGGTGGCTACACCTTC. It is translated as CASSPGDTMGGYTF.